Sequencing of this TCR beta chain was carried out in a study of T cell responses to AZD1222 COVID-19 vaccine (dated by TCRdb to the early 2020s). Broadly, across the study: AZD1222 recipients whose second dose came at about 4 weeks and those whose second dose came at about 12 weeks were combined into one group, since spike-specific TCR depth and breadth did not differ between the two schedules. TCR sequencing covered fewer than 250 trial participants: 200 to 210 given two doses of AZD1222 and 26 given two doses of MenACWY control vaccine. Trial participants were enrolled into age subgroups of 18-55, 56-69 and 70-plus years, which contained about 150, 28 and 57 TCR-sequenced participants, respectively.

Points on this clone: The antigen this receptor binds is unknown. One base away there is no much larger clone; base qualities are not given.

Based on the germline V gene, the CDR1 and CDR2 sequences are SQVTM and ANQGSEA. Spanning cysteine to phenylalanine, the CDR3 consists of 13 amino acids. This entry keeps only the CDR3 DNA: 39 bases, framed from base 1. Compared with germline, V lacks 4 bases and J lacks 6 bases; bases without a gene match: 5. General findings and caveats noted by the study authors: Most participants were white British and females outnumbered males, and the authors suggested that clonal diversity may have been underestimated. After two AZD1222 doses, spike-specific TCR breadth and depth were significantly higher than at day 0 and than in MenACWY recipients. Epitopes outside the regions mutated in the B.1.351 and B.1.1.7 variants were reportedly recognized by nearly half of the unique spike-specific TCRs. The whole spike protein was spanned by vaccine-associated CD4 TCRs, and dominant responses were seen in regions 160-218 and 743-854. Conclusions about previously exposed vaccinees were limited because only a handful of AZD1222 recipients were SARS-CoV-2 seropositive at baseline. Because no day 14 peak-response samples were available, repertoires were characterized only after the peak T cell response. The 56-69-year group was small, and its depth increase did not reach significance, likely because of low power.

The intended sense of this specimen's time point label: baseline before first vaccination. The vaccinee samples were drawn from two UK trials, COV001 and COV002, one of which was a single-blind randomized controlled phase 2/3 trial testing AZD1222 (ChAdOx1 nCoV-19) in healthy adults. Trial participant PBMC samples were collected at day 0 and day 28 after the second dose for TCRbeta chain sequencing. The CDR3 regions of human TCRbeta chains were analyzed by immunosequencing. The source study handled its data this way. Repertoire TCRs were matched against a reference library of SARS-CoV-2-specific TCRs generated with the MIRA antigen-specificity platform. Breadth meant the fraction of unique TCRs that were SARS-CoV-2-associated, whereas depth meant the fraction of total T cells that were SARS-CoV-2-associated. Using the MIRA data, each spike-specific TCR was assigned both to the spike region to which the TCR was reactive and to a CD4 or CD8 class. Log10-transformed breadth and depth values were compared by one-way ANOVA with Sidak's multiple comparisons tests. The immuneACCESS repertoire file appears here via TCRdb, limited to in-frame rearrangements. These files lack a portion of the clones; in checked studies, under half of the deficit traces to unresolved V genes, and the cause of the others is not known. The V and J calls and clone size are taken from that table; D and trimming were inferred from the DNA. This sample holds about 62,000 clones; over 85% were observed only once. The ten largest make up approximately 5% of the sample.

This receptor chain uses TRBV29-1 and TRBJ1-2; TRBD1 agrees with 10 junctional bases. The sequence was collected from an adult in good health. The input for sequencing was peripheral blood, taken on day 0 of AZD1222 vaccination. The nucleotide sequence reads TGCAGCGTTGCACTGACAGGGGGCGATGGCTACACCTTC. It codes for CSVALTGGDGYTF.